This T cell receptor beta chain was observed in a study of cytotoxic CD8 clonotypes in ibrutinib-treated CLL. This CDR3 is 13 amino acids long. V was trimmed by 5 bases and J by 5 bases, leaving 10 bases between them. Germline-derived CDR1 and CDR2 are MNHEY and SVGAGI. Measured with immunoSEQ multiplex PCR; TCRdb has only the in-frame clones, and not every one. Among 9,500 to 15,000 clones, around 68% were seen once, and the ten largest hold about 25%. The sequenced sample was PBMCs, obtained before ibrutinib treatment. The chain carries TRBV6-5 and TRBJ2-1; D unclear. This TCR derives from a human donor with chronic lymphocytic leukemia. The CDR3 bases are TGTGCCAGCAGTGACACAGACAACAATGAGCAGTTCTTC. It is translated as CASSDTDNNEQFF.